This T cell receptor beta chain was captured by sequencing in a study of T cell responses to AZD1222 COVID-19 vaccine. TCRdb's table, derived via immunoSEQ multiplex PCR, lists solely in-frame clones and lacks some. The table shows about 140,000 clones, with roughly nine tenths occurring only once. Details on this clone: Its antigen is as yet unknown.

Germline CDR1 is SGHTA and CDR2 is FQGNSA. Trimming removed 3 bases from V and 5 bases from J, with 14 bases in between. The CDR3 has 15 residues. Regarding the study as a whole: Clonal diversity was possibly underestimated; the donors were predominantly white British and more often female.

Specimen: peripheral blood, collected on day 0 of AZD1222 vaccination. The J gene is TRBJ2-1, the V gene TRBV7-2; maybe TRBD1 (6 bases). This TCR derives from an adult in good health. The DNA for the CDR3 is TGTGCCAGCAGCTTCTGGGGGCGGACTGACAATGAGCAGTTCTTC. Its translation: CASSFWGRTDNEQFF.